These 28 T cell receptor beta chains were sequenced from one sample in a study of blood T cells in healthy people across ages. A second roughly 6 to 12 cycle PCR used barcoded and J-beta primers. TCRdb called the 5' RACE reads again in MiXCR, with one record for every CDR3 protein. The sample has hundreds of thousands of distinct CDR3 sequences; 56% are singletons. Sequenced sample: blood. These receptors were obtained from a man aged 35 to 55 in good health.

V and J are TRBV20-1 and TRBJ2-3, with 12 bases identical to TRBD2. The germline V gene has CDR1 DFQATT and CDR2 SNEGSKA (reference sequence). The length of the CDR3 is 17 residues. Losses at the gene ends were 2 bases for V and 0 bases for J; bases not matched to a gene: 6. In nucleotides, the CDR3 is TGCAGTGCTAGACCCATTGGACTAGCGGGGAGCACAGATACGCAGTATTTT. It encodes CSARPIGLAGSTDTQYF.

In DNA, the CDR3 is TGTGCCAGCCTAGGACAGCCGCTAGCCAAAAACATTCAGTACTTC. This translates into CASLGQPLAKNIQYF. The V gene is TRBV12-3 or TRBV12-4, the J gene TRBJ2-4; the D gene is possibly TRBD1 (6 bases). V shed 8 bases and J shed 0 bases, with 14 bases lying between them. The CDR3 runs to 15 residues.

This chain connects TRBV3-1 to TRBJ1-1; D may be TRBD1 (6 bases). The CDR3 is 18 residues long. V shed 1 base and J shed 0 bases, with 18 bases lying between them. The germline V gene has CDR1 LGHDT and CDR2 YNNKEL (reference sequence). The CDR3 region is CASSQAFSAGAMNTEAFF. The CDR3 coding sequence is TGTGCCAGCAGCCAAGCTTTTTCGGCAGGGGCCATGAACACTGAAGCTTTCTTT.

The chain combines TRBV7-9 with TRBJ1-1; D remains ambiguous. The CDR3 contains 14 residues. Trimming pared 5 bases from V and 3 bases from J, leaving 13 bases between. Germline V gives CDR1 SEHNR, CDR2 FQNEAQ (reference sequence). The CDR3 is CASSPARSDTEAFF. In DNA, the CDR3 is TGTGCCAGCAGCCCGGCCAGGAGTGACACTGAAGCTTTCTTT.

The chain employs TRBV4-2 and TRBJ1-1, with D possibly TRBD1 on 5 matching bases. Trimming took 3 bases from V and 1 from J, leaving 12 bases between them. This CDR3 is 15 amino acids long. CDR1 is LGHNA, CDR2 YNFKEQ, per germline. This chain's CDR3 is CASSQTLDRNTEAFF. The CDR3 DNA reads TGTGCCAGCAGCCAGACCCTCGACAGGAACACTGAAGCTTTCTTT.

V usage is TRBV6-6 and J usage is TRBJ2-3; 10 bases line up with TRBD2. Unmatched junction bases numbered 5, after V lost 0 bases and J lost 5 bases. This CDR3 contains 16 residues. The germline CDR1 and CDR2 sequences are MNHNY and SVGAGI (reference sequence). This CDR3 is CASSYSLAGDIDTQYF. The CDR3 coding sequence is TGTGCCAGCAGTTACTCGCTAGCGGGGGATATAGATACGCAGTATTTT.

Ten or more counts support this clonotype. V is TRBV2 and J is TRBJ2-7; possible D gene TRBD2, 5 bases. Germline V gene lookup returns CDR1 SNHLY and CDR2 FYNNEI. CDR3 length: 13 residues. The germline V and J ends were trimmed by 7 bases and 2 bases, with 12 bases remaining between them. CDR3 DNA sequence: TGTGCCAGCACCGGGGATCATACCTACGAGCAGTACTTC. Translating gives CASTGDHTYEQYF.

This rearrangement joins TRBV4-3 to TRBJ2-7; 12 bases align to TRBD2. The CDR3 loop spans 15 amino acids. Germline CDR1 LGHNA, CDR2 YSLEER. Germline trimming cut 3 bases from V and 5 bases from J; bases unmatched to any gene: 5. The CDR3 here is CASSHLTSGSDEQYF. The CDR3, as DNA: TGCGCCAGCAGCCACCTGACTAGCGGGAGCGACGAGCAGTACTTC.

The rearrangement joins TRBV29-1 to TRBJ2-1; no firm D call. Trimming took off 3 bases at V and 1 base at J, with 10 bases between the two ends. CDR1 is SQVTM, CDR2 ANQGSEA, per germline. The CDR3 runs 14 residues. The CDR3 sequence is CSVDGALSYNEQFF. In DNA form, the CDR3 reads TGCAGCGTTGATGGAGCGCTGTCCTACAATGAGCAGTTCTTC.

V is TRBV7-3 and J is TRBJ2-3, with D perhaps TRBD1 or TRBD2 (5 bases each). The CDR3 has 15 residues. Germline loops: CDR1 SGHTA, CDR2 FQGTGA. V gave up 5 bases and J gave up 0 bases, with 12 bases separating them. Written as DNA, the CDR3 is TGTGCCAGCAGCGCCTGGGACGGTAGCACAGATACGCAGTATTTT. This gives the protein CASSAWDGSTDTQYF.

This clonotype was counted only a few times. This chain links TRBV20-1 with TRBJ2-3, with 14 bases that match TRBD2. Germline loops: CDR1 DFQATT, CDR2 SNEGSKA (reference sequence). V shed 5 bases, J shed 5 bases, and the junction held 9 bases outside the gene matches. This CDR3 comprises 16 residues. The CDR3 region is CSALRLAGGLGDTQYF. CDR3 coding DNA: TGCAGTGCTCTTAGACTAGCGGGAGGGCTAGGAGATACGCAGTATTTT.

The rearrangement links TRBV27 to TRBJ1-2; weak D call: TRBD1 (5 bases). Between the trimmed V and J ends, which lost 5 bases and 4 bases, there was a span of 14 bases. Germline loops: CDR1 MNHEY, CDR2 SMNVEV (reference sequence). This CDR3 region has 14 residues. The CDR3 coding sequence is TGTGCCAGCAGTCCGGGCAGGGCGGGCTATGGCTACACCTTC. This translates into CASSPGRAGYGYTF.

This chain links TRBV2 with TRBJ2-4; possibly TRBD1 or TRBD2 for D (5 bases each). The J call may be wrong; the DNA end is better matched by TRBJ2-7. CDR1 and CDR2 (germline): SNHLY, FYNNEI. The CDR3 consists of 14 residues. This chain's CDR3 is CASTLGTRSYEQYF. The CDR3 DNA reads TGTGCCAGCACCCTTGGGACGAGGAGCTACGAGCAGTACTTC.

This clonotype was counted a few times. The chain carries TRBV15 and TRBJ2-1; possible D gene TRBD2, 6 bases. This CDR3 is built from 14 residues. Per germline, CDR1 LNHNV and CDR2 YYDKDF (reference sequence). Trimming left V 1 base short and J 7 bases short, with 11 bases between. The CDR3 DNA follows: TGTGCCACCAGCAGAGTGGCGGGGCCAAATGAGCAGTTCTTC. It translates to CATSRVAGPNEQFF.

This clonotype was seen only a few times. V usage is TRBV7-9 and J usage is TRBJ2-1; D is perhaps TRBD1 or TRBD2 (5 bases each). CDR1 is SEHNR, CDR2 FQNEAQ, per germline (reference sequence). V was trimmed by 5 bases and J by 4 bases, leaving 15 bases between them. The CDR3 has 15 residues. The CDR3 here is CASSPVGVGYNEQFF. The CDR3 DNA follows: TGTGCCAGCAGCCCCGTGGGGGTTGGGTACAATGAGCAGTTCTTC. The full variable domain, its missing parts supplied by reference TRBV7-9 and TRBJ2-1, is DTGVSQNPRHKITKRGQNVTFRCDPISEHNRLYWYRQTLGQGPEFLTYFQNEAQLEKSRLLSDRFSAERPKGSFSTLEIQRTEQGDSAMYLCASSPVGVGYNEQFFGPGTRLTVL.

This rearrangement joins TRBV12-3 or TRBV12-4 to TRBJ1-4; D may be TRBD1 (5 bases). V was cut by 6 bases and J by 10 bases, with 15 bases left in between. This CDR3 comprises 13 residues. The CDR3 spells CASREVGAGKLFF. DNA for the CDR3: TGTGCCAGCAGGGAGGTCGGGGCCGGAAAACTGTTTTTT.

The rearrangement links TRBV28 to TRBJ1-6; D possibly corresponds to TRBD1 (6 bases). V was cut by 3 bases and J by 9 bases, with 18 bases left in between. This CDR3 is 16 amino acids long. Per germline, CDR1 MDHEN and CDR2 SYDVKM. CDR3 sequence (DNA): TGTGCCAGCAGTTTTCCGGGGGGCGCATCGGGTTCACCCCTCCACTTT. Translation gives CASSFPGGASGSPLHF.

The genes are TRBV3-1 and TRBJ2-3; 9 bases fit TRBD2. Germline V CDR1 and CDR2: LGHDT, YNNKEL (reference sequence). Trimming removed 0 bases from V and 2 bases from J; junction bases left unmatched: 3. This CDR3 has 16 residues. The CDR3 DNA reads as TGTGCCAGCAGCCAAGATACTAGCGGGTACACAGATACGCAGTATTTT. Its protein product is CASSQDTSGYTDTQYF.

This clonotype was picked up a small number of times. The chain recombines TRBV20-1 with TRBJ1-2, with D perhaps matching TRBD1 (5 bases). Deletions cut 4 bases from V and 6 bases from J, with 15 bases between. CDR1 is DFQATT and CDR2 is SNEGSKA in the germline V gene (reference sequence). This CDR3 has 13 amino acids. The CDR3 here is CSAMDGRDDGYTF. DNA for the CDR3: TGCAGTGCTATGGATGGCAGGGACGATGGCTACACCTTC.

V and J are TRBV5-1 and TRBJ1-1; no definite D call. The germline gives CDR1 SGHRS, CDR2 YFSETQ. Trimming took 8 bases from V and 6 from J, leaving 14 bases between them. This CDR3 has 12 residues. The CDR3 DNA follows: TGCGCCAGTTCTGGAGGTGAATCTGAAGCTTTCTTT. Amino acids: CASSGGESEAFF.

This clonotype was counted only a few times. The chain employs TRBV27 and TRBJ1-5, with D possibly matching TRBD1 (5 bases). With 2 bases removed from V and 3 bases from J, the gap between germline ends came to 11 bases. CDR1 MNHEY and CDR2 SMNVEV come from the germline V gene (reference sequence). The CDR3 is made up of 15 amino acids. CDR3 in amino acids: CASSLGGDLNQPQHF. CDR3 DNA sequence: TGTGCCAGCAGTTTAGGAGGGGACCTCAATCAGCCCCAGCATTTT.

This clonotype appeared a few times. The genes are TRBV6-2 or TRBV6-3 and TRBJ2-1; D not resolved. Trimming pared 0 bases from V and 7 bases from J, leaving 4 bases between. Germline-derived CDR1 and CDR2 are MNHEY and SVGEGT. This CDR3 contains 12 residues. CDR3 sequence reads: CASSYSRNEQFF. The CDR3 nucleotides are TGTGCCAGCAGTTACTCAAGGAATGAGCAGTTCTTC.

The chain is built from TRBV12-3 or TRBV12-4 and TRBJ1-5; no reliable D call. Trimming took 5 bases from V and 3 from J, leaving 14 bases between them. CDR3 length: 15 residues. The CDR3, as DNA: TGTGCCAGCAGTCAACACGACGGTTACAATCAGCCCCAGCATTTT. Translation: CASSQHDGYNQPQHF.

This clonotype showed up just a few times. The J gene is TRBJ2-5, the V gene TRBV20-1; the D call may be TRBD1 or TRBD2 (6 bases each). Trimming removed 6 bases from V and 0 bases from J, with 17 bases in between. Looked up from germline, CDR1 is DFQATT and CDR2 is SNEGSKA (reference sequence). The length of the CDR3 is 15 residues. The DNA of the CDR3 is TGCAGTGCAGGGGGGCAGGGTCCGTACCAAGAGACCCAGTACTTC. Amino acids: CSAGGQGPYQETQYF.

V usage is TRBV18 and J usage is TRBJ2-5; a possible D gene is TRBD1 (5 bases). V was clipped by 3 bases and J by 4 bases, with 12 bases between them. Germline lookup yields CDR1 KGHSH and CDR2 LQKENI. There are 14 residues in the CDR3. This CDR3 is CASSPKDSTETQYF. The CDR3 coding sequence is TGTGCCAGCTCACCTAAAGACAGTACAGAGACCCAGTACTTC.

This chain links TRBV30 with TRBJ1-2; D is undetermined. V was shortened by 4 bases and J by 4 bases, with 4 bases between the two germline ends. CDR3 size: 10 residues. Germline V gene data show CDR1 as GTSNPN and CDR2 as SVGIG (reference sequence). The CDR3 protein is CAWIGYGYTF. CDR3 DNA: TGTGCCTGGATTGGCTATGGCTACACCTTC.

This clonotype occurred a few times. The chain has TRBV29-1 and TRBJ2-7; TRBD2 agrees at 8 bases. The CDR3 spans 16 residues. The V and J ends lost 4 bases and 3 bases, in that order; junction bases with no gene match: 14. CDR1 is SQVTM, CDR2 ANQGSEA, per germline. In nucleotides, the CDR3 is TGCAGCGTTGTCGGGGACCTAGGGCGGGAGGACTACGAGCAGTACTTC. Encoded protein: CSVVGDLGREDYEQYF.

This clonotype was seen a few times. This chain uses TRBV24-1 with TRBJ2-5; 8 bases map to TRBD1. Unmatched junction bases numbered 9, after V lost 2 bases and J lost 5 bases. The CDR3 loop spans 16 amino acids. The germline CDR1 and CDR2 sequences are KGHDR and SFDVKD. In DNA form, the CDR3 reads TGTGCCACCAGTGATTCCTCAGGGGGCTCAGGGGAGACCCAGTACTTC. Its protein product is CATSDSSGGSGETQYF.